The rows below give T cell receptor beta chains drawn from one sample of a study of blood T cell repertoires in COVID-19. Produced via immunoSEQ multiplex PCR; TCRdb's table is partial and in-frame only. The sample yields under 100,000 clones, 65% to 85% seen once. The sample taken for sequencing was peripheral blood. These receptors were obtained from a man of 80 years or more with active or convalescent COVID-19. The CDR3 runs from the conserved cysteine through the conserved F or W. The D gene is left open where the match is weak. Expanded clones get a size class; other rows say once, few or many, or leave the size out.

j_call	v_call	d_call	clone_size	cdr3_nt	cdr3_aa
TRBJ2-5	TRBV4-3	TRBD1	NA	TGCGCCAGCAGCCAAGCTGGGACAGGCCAAGAGACCCAGTACTTC	CASSQAGTGQETQYF
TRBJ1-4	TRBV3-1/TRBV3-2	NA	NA	TGTGCCAGCAGCCAGGGGGGGGCGGGCGAGGAAAAACTGTTTTTT	CASSQGGAGEEKLFF
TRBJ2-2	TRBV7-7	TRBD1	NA	TGTGCCAGCAGCTCAAGCCCCGGGACAGGGATTTCATTCCCCGGGGAGCTGTTTTTT	CASSSSPGTGISFPGELFF
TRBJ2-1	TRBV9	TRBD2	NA	TGTGCCAGCAGCCCGAGGTCTTACGGGACTAGCTACAATGAGCAGTTCTTC	CASSPRSYGTSYNEQFF
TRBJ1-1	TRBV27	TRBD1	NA	TGTGCCAGCAGTACGACCGGGACAGGGGGCGGTTTAATCGGCACTGAAGCTTTCTTT	CASSTTGTGGGLIGTEAFF
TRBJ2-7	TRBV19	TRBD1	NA	TGTGCCAGTAGTCGGGACAGCTACGAGCAGTACTTC	CASSRDSYEQYF
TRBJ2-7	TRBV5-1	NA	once	TGCGCCAGCAGCGGTAGAGTGAGCTACGAGCAGTACTTC	CASSGRVSYEQYF
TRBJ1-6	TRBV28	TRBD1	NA	TGTGCCATAAGGGACAGGGATAATTCACCCCTCCACTTT	CAIRDRDNSPLHF
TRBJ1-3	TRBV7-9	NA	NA	TGTGCCAGCAGCTTAGCCGAGGGAAACACCATATATTTT	CASSLAEGNTIYF
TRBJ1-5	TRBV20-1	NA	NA	TGCAGTGCTAGTGGGGGAGGCAATCAGCCCCAGCATTTT	CSASGGGNQPQHF
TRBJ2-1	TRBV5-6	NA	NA	TGTGCCAGCAGCTTACCCTATCAGGGCTACAATGAGCAGTTCTTC	CASSLPYQGYNEQFF
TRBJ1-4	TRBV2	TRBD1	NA	TGTGCCAGCAGTGAGGGGACAGGGGCGGGGAGTTATGAAAAACTGTTTTTT	CASSEGTGAGSYEKLFF
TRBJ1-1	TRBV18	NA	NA	TGTGCCAGCTCACCGGAGACAGACACTGAAGCTTTCTTT	CASSPETDTEAFF
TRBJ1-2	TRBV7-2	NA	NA	TGTGCCAGCAGCTTAGGTGCGGGAGCATCAGGCTATGGCTACACCTTC	CASSLGAGASGYGYTF
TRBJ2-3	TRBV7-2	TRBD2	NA	TGTGCCAGCAGCAACCCTCGGGCGGGGGGCAGCCCAGATACGCAGTATTTT	CASSNPRAGGSPDTQYF
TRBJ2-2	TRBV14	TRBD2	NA	TGTGCCAGCAGCCAACTGAGCGGGGGGCCGAACACCGGGGAGCTGTTTTTT	CASSQLSGGPNTGELFF
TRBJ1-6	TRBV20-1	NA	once	TGCAGTGCTAGTGAAGGGACAAGGAATTCACCCCTCCACTTT	CSASEGTRNSPLHF
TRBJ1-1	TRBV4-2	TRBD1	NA	TGTGCCAGCAGCCGACAGGGGGCGGAAGCTTTCTTT	CASSRQGAEAFF
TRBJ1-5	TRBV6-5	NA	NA	TGTGCCAGCAGCTCCAGGGAGGCTCCCACTCAGCCCCAGCATTTT	CASSSREAPTQPQHF
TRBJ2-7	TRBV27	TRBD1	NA	TGTGCCAGCAGAGATACCGGGACAGGTCCCTACGAGCAGTACTTC	CASRDTGTGPYEQYF
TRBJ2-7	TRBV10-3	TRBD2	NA	TGTGCCATCAGTGAGTCGACTAGCGGGGGGTTAGGGCAGTACTTC	CAISESTSGGLGQYF
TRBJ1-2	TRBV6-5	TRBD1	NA	TGTGCCAGCAGGAATCACCGGGACAGGGGAGACGGCTACACCTTC	CASRNHRDRGDGYTF
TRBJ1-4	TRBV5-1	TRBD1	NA	TGCGCCAGCAGCTTACAGGGGGAAAAACTGTTTTTT	CASSLQGEKLFF
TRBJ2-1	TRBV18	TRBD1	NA	TGTGCCAGCTCACCAAGGGACAGGGTTTACAATGAGCAGTTCTTC	CASSPRDRVYNEQFF
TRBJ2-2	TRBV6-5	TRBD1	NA	TGTGCCAGCAGGCCCAGACAGGGGGCCACCGGGGAGCTGTTTTTT	CASRPRQGATGELFF